The 25 T cell receptor beta chains presented below share a single source sample, sequenced in a study of blood T cell repertoires in COVID-19. Produced via immunoSEQ multiplex PCR; TCRdb's table is partial and in-frame only. This table has 200,000 to 250,000 clones, about 81% appearing once. The material sequenced was peripheral blood. Receptor source: a woman of 80 years or more with COVID-19, enrolled during active disease.

This clone was recorded only once. The chain combines TRBV5-4 with TRBJ2-7; TRBD1 agrees at 9 bases. The CDR3 has 16 residues. Germline V gene sequence: CDR1 SGHNT, CDR2 YYREEE (reference sequence). Unmatched junction bases numbered 13, after V lost 4 bases and J lost 5 bases. CDR3 DNA sequence: TGTGCCAGCAGCCCTCCCCCCGGGACAGGGTCCAACGAGCAGTACTTC. Translation gives CASSPPPGTGSNEQYF.

This clone has only a few counts. The CDR3 DNA reads as TGTGCCAGCAGTTTCGCGGAGTATAGCACAGATACGCAGTATTTT. Its translation is CASSFAEYSTDTQYF. The chain uses TRBV27 and TRBJ2-3; D is undetermined. The germline gives CDR1 MNHEY, CDR2 SMNVEV (reference sequence). There are 15 residues in the CDR3. The V gene lost 3 bases and the J gene lost 0 bases, with 10 bases spanning the gap.

This chain connects TRBV6-1 to TRBJ1-1, with 7 bases identical to TRBD1. Germline CDR1 and CDR2: MNHNS and SASEGT. This CDR3 has 16 amino acids. The J segment lost 6 bases and the V segment lost 1 base, leaving 11 bases of the junction unmatched. Here the CDR3 reads CASSEGPGQLFPEAFF. In nucleotides, the CDR3 is TGTGCCAGCAGTGAAGGCCCGGGACAGCTCTTCCCTGAAGCTTTCTTT.

This clone was counted a single time. V usage is TRBV5-1 and J usage is TRBJ2-1; a possible D gene is TRBD1 (5 bases). There are 15 residues in the CDR3. V dropped 0 bases and J dropped 4 bases, with 11 bases sitting between them. CDR1 and CDR2 (germline): SGHRS, YFSETQ. The CDR3 sequence is CASSLDAGPYNEQFF. The CDR3 region has the DNA TGCGCCAGCAGCTTGGATGCAGGGCCGTACAATGAGCAGTTCTTC.

The chain links TRBV7-2 to TRBJ2-5, with TRBD1 as a possible D gene (5 bases). CDR3 length equals 17 residues. Trimming stripped 2 bases from V and 2 bases from J, with 18 bases between. Germline V gives CDR1 SGHTA, CDR2 FQGNSA. The DNA for the CDR3 is TGTGCCAGCAGCTTACGCTGGGGTTCTGGGGCACAAGAGACCCAGTACTTC. As protein: CASSLRWGSGAQETQYF.

The chain uses TRBV18 and TRBJ1-6; a weak D match, TRBD1 (5 bases). The CDR3 covers 18 residues. The V gene lost 1 base and the J gene lost 0 bases, with 13 bases spanning the gap. Germline V CDR1 and CDR2: KGHSH, LQKENI. The CDR3 sequence: CASSPQGGVSSYNSPLHF. The CDR3 DNA sequence: TGTGCCAGCTCACCACAGGGAGGGGTCAGCTCCTATAATTCACCCCTCCACTTT.

This chain connects TRBV28 to TRBJ2-1; 11 positions match TRBD2. This CDR3 contains 18 residues. V shed 2 bases and J 2 bases; nucleotides not matched to a gene: 8. Germline V gives CDR1 MDHEN, CDR2 SYDVKM. The chain's CDR3 is CASSLGDLAGGTYNEQFF. In DNA, the CDR3 is TGTGCCAGCAGTTTAGGGGATCTAGCGGGAGGCACCTACAATGAGCAGTTCTTC.

DNA for the CDR3: TGTGCCAGCAGAGCATCCTATGAAAAACTGTTTTTT. The encoded protein is CASRASYEKLFF. The chain carries TRBV6-5 and TRBJ1-4; D uncertain. The CDR3 sequence is 12 residues long. V lost 6 bases and J lost 6, with 8 bases in between. Per the germline V gene, CDR1 is MNHEY and CDR2 is SVGAGI.

The V call is TRBV30, the J call TRBJ1-5, with TRBD1 matching over 8 bases. Germline CDR1 is GTSNPN and CDR2 is SVGIG (reference sequence). The J segment lost 11 bases and the V segment lost 4 bases, leaving 16 bases of the junction unmatched. The CDR3 contains 15 residues. The CDR3 region has the DNA TGTGCCTGGACCCGTGGGACAGGCCCCGTGTTGGCCCAGCATTTT. Its protein product is CAWTRGTGPVLAQHF. The full variable domain, its missing parts supplied by reference TRBV30 and TRBJ1-5, is SQTIHQWPATLVQPVGSPLSLECTVEGTSNPNLYWYRQAAGRGLQLLFYSVGIGQISSEVPQNLSASRPQDRQFILSSKKLLLSDSGFYLCAWTRGTGPVLAQHFGDGTRLSIL.

This chain uses TRBV27 with TRBJ1-2; TRBD1 might be the D (6 bases). Trimming removed 7 bases from V and 3 bases from J, with 18 bases in between. The CDR3 is 15 amino acids. Germline values: CDR1 MNHEY, CDR2 SMNVEV (reference sequence). The CDR3: CASKANRAGDYGYTF. CDR3 nucleotides: TGTGCCAGCAAGGCGAACAGGGCCGGGGACTATGGCTACACCTTC.

This clone has just one count. V gene TRBV30 combines with J gene TRBJ1-5, with unresolved D. The CDR3 has 13 residues. V lost 5 bases and J 0 bases, leaving 8 bases between the germline ends. Germline CDR1 is GTSNPN and CDR2 is SVGIG (reference sequence). Here the CDR3 DNA reads TGTGCCTGGCAAGCTTATAGCAATCAGCCCCAGCATTTT. Translated: CAWQAYSNQPQHF.

V gene TRBV7-9 combines with J gene TRBJ2-1; weak D call: TRBD2 (7 bases). The CDR3 extends over 16 amino acids. Deletions cut 6 bases from V and 10 bases from J, with 25 bases between. Germline V CDR1 and CDR2: SEHNR, FQNEAQ (reference sequence). CDR3 DNA sequence: TGTGCCAGCAGTCGGTACAGGGACTATGAGCCTGGCGAGCAGTTCTTC. It encodes CASSRYRDYEPGEQFF.

The rearrangement links TRBV5-4 to TRBJ2-5, with 8 positions matching TRBD2. CDR1 and CDR2 (germline): SGHNT, YYREEE (reference sequence). The V and J ends lost 4 bases and 1 base, in that order; junction bases with no gene match: 9. This CDR3 is 16 amino acids long. DNA of the CDR3: TGTGCCAGCAGCCCGGCGGGGGGCAGCGGCCAAGAGACCCAGTACTTC. Protein: CASSPAGGSGQETQYF.

The chain recombines TRBV27 with TRBJ2-2; 9 positions match TRBD2. Germline V gene lookup returns CDR1 MNHEY and CDR2 SMNVEV (reference sequence). The CDR3 has 14 amino acids. Trimming cost V 7 bases and J 2 bases; bases outside gene matches: 2. For the CDR3, the DNA is TGTGCCAGCACTAGCGGGGAAAACACCGGGGAGCTGTTTTTT. Residues: CASTSGENTGELFF.

J is TRBJ1-4 and V is TRBV3-1 (or the pseudogene TRBV3-2), with D possibly TRBD1 on 5 matching bases. CDR1 and CDR2 from the germline V gene are LGHDT and YNNKEL (reference sequence). The CDR3 length is 14 residues. Trimming left V 4 bases short and J 5 bases short, with 11 bases between. The CDR3 spells CASSPSTANEKLFF. Written as DNA, the CDR3 is TGTGCCAGCAGCCCTTCGACAGCGAATGAAAAACTGTTTTTT.

CDR3 nucleotides: TGTGCCACCCTTCCTTCCTACGAGCAGTACTTC. Its protein is CATLPSYEQYF. This rearrangement joins TRBV6-5 to TRBJ2-7; D remains unclear. The germline V and J ends were trimmed by 10 bases and 1 base, with 8 bases remaining between them. The CDR3 runs 11 residues. Germline assignment: CDR1 MNHEY and CDR2 SVGAGI.

The genes are TRBV29-1 and TRBJ1-4; TRBD1 matches 11 bases. V was clipped by 4 bases and J by 3 bases; unmatched bases: 10. Germline CDR1 is SQVTM and CDR2 is ANQGSEA. This CDR3 has 17 residues. The CDR3 spells CSVAGTGGRLANEKLFF. CDR3 nucleotide sequence: TGCAGCGTTGCCGGGACAGGGGGAAGGTTAGCTAATGAAAAACTGTTTTTT.

The gene calls are TRBV18 and TRBJ1-4; no definite D call. The CDR3 has 12 amino acids. V gave up 8 bases and J gave up 8 bases, with 12 bases separating them. In germline, CDR1 is KGHSH, CDR2 LQKENI. CDR3 amino acids: CASRLGREKLFF. CDR3 bases: TGTGCCAGCCGACTTGGTCGGGAAAAACTGTTTTTT.

This chain joins TRBV24-1 and TRBJ2-1; 14 bases fit TRBD2. Germline assignment: CDR1 KGHDR and CDR2 SFDVKD. V gave up 7 bases and J gave up 1 base; unmatched junction bases: 17. The CDR3 extends over 21 amino acids. In nucleotides, the CDR3 is TGTGCCACCAGGGGCACCGTGCAGGGGACTAGCGGGAGCCCTTCCTACAATGAGCAGTTCTTC. Translated: CATRGTVQGTSGSPSYNEQFF.

The V and J genes are TRBV19 and TRBJ1-6; D is perhaps TRBD1 (6 bases). CDR1 is LNHDA, CDR2 SQIVND, per germline (reference sequence). Trimming stripped 5 bases from V and 7 bases from J, with 12 bases between. The CDR3 contains 14 residues. CDR3 sequence (DNA): TGTGCCAGTAGTTCGGGACAACTGAATTCACCCCTCCACTTT. It yields the protein CASSSGQLNSPLHF.

This clone was recorded only once. The V and J genes are TRBV24-1 and TRBJ1-2, with D tentatively TRBD1 (5 bases). V was clipped by 0 bases and J by 4 bases, with 17 bases between them. The CDR3 has 17 amino acids. Germline loops: CDR1 KGHDR, CDR2 SFDVKD. CDR3 protein: CATSDLIPQGESYGYTF. CDR3 coding DNA: TGTGCCACCAGTGATTTGATCCCGCAGGGCGAATCCTATGGCTACACCTTC.

The gene calls are TRBV24-1 and TRBJ2-7, with 8 bases fitting TRBD2. In germline, CDR1 is KGHDR, CDR2 SFDVKD. CDR3 length: 15 residues. V was clipped by 4 bases and J by 2 bases; unmatched bases: 6. The CDR3 reads CATSDSGTRPYEQYF. CDR3 DNA sequence: TGTGCCACCAGTGACTCCGGGACTAGGCCCTACGAGCAGTACTTC.

This clone was seen more than once but under ten times. This chain's CDR3 is CASRGWGLADGYNEQFF. The CDR3 coding sequence is TGTGCCAGCCGGGGCTGGGGGCTAGCGGACGGCTACAATGAGCAGTTCTTC. The J gene is TRBJ2-1, the V gene TRBV27; a possible D gene is TRBD2 (7 bases). V lost 8 bases to trimming and J lost 3 bases, with 23 bases between them. This CDR3 has 17 residues. CDR1 and CDR2 (germline): MNHEY, SMNVEV (reference sequence).

CDR3 nucleotides: TGCGCCAGCAACTCGGACAGTCATTCACCCCTCCACTTT. It specifies CASNSDSHSPLHF. The rearrangement uses TRBV5-1 and TRBJ1-6; possible D gene TRBD1, 6 bases. Germline values: CDR1 SGHRS, CDR2 YFSETQ. The CDR3 sequence is 13 residues long. V was trimmed by 6 bases and J by 8 bases, leaving 12 bases between them.

This clone was detected once. The chain recombines TRBV2 with TRBJ1-1, with D hard to call. V lost 7 bases to trimming and J lost 8 bases, with 17 bases between them. There are 13 residues in the CDR3. CDR1 is SNHLY, CDR2 FYNNEI, per germline. CDR3 bases: TGTGCCAGCATTAACGACGGGGTGGAAGAAGCTTTCTTT. This sequence encodes CASINDGVEEAFF.